This is a list of T cell receptor beta chains from one sample in a study of blood T cell repertoires in COVID-19. The protocol was immunoSEQ multiplex PCR, while the TCRdb copy is restricted to in-frame clones and leaves out a portion. Here the sample spans 140,000 or so clones, more than 80% being singletons. Sequenced input: peripheral blood. The receptor set was obtained from an elderly woman with acute or convalescent COVID-19. The CDR3 runs from the conserved cysteine through the conserved F or W. Fields, in order: J gene, V gene, clone size, D gene, CDR3 protein, CDR3 DNA. A D gene is named only where the DNA matches it firmly. Clone sizes are given selectively: once, few, many, or a class where the clone is expanded.

TRBJ2-7 TRBV18 . . CASSPYLGPPDYEQYF TGTGCCAGCTCACCGTACTTGGGCCCCCCAGACTACGAGCAGTACTTC
TRBJ1-2 TRBV19 . . CASSIDLARTDGYTF TGTGCCAGTAGTATAGATCTGGCCAGGACTGATGGCTACACCTTC
TRBJ2-6 TRBV19 . TRBD1 CASSARDRVSGANVLTF TGTGCCAGTAGCGCCCGGGACAGGGTTTCTGGGGCCAACGTCCTGACTTTC
TRBJ1-2 TRBV7-6 . . CASSSGQWGDGYTF TGTGCCAGCAGCTCAGGACAGTGGGGCGATGGCTACACCTTC
TRBJ2-1 TRBV9 . TRBD2 CASSLTSGLYNEQFF TGTGCCAGCAGCCTAACTAGCGGCCTATACAATGAGCAGTTCTTC
TRBJ1-1 TRBV5-6 . . CASSLWRTGLEGTEAFF TGTGCCAGCAGCTTGTGGAGAACGGGACTCGAGGGCACTGAAGCTTTCTTT
TRBJ2-3 TRBV19 . . CASSIGTSTDTQYF TGTGCCAGTAGTATAGGGACATCCACAGATACGCAGTATTTT
TRBJ2-7 TRBV19 few TRBD1 CASSISGQGGAYEQYF TGTGCCAGTAGTATATCAGGACAGGGGGGAGCCTACGAGCAGTACTTC
TRBJ2-1 TRBV3-1/TRBV3-2 . . CASSHSRRGGYNEQFF TGTGCCAGCAGTCACTCAAGGCGGGGAGGCTACAATGAGCAGTTCTTC
TRBJ2-7 TRBV9 . TRBD2 CASSVGGISEQYF TGTGCCAGCAGCGTGGGAGGGATTAGCGAGCAGTACTTC
TRBJ1-2 TRBV5-4 . . CASSLSWTENYGYTF TGTGCCAGCAGCTTGTCATGGACAGAGAACTATGGCTACACCTTC
TRBJ1-2 TRBV6-2/TRBV6-3 . . CASSYSKSRNGYTF TGTGCCAGCAGTTACTCGAAGTCTAGAAATGGCTACACCTTC
TRBJ2-3 TRBV7-9 . . CASGPGASAYTQYF TGTGCCAGCGGGCCAGGGGCCTCCGCTTATACGCAGTATTTT
TRBJ1-2 TRBV20-1 . . CSASGQNYGYTF TGCAGTGCTAGTGGTCAAAACTATGGCTACACCTTC
TRBJ1-1 TRBV6-5 . . CASRPPGDTEAFF TGTGCCAGCAGACCCCCCGGGGACACTGAAGCTTTCTTT
TRBJ2-7 TRBV2 . . CASSGSYEQYF TGTGCCAGCAGTGGGAGCTACGAGCAGTACTTC
TRBJ1-5 TRBV4-2 few . CASSREADNQPQHF TGTGCCAGCAGCCGAGAGGCGGATAATCAGCCCCAGCATTTT
TRBJ1-3 TRBV19 . TRBD1 CASSFYVGQGNTIYF TGTGCCAGTAGTTTCTACGTGGGACAGGGAAACACCATATATTTT
TRBJ2-7 TRBV3-1/TRBV3-2 . . CASSQAGSTYEQYF TGTGCCAGCAGCCAGGCAGGTTCGACCTACGAGCAGTACTTC
TRBJ1-3 TRBV19 . . CASSIFQASSGNTIYF TGTGCCAGTAGTATTTTCCAGGCTTCCTCTGGAAACACCATATATTTT
TRBJ1-2 TRBV15 . TRBD1 CATSRDPEGGPYGYTF TGTGCCACCAGCAGAGATCCAGAAGGGGGCCCCTATGGCTACACCTTC
TRBJ1-1 TRBV7-9 . . CASSSGGVWSYTEAFF TGTGCCAGCAGCTCTGGAGGAGTCTGGTCGTACACTGAAGCTTTCTTT
TRBJ2-2 TRBV5-1 . TRBD2 CASSAQTASGAGELFF TGCGCCAGCAGCGCCCAAACTGCTAGCGGGGCCGGGGAGCTGTTTTTT
TRBJ2-1 TRBV7-2 . . CASSFYGSYNEQFF TGTGCCAGCAGCTTCTACGGCTCCTACAATGAGCAGTTCTTC
TRBJ2-3 TRBV12-3/TRBV12-4 . . CASSARLTDTQYF TGTGCCAGCAGTGCTAGACTGACAGATACGCAGTATTTT
TRBJ2-1 TRBV11-2 . TRBD2 CASSTSLAGVTGEQFF TGTGCCAGCAGCACCTCACTAGCGGGGGTTACAGGTGAGCAGTTCTTC
TRBJ1-2 TRBV6-5 . . CASNTVADMSYGYTF TGTGCCAGCAATACGGTTGCAGACATGTCCTATGGCTACACCTTC
TRBJ1-5 TRBV4-1 . TRBD1 CASSQLDRGYEQPQHF TGCGCCAGCAGCCAGCTGGACAGGGGGTATGAGCAGCCCCAGCATTTT
TRBJ1-6 TRBV6-1 . . CASSGQVNSYNSPLHF TGTGCCAGCAGTGGGCAGGTGAACTCCTATAATTCACCCCTCCACTTT
TRBJ1-1 TRBV7-3 . TRBD1 CASSFRQGLEAFF TGTGCCAGCAGCTTTCGACAGGGGCTTGAAGCTTTCTTT
TRBJ1-4 TRBV6-5 . . CASCRGFNEKLFF TGTGCCAGCTGCAGAGGGTTTAATGAAAAACTGTTTTTT
TRBJ1-1 TRBV2 . . CASNTRGEAFF TGTGCCAGCAATACAAGGGGTGAAGCTTTCTTT
TRBJ2-1 TRBV24-1 . . CATKRTSNEQFF TGTGCCACCAAGCGCACCTCGAATGAGCAGTTCTTC
TRBJ1-2 TRBV7-2 . . CASSTQGLPKANYGYTF TGTGCCAGCAGCACCCAGGGGCTCCCTAAAGCTAACTATGGCTACACCTTC
TRBJ2-7 TRBV15 . . CATSRGALYEQYF TGTGCCACCAGCAGGGGAGCCCTCTACGAGCAGTACTTC
TRBJ2-3 TRBV7-8 . . CASEEAASTDTQYF TGTGCCAGCGAGGAAGCGGCTAGCACAGATACGCAGTATTTT
TRBJ1-1 TRBV5-1 . . CASQEGGGGTEAFF TGCGCCAGCCAGGAGGGGGGCGGGGGCACTGAAGCTTTCTTT
TRBJ2-1 TRBV6-2/TRBV6-3 once TRBD2 CASSYLASGGAHNEQFF TGTGCCAGCAGTTACCTTGCTAGCGGGGGGGCCCACAATGAGCAGTTCTTC